This T cell receptor (beta chain) was obtained from a study of blood T cell repertoires in COVID-19. Study summary: Samples taken during acute and convalescent COVID-19 were collected in the United States, Italy and Spain. The analysed material was cDNA or gDNA that came from T cells, B-cell-depleted T cells, or PBMCs.

The count of this clone is one. Germline V gene sequence: CDR1 SGHRS, CDR2 YFSETQ. This CDR3 has 15 amino acids. Germline trimming cut 4 bases from V and 1 base from J; bases unmatched to any gene: 7. Generated by immunoSEQ multiplex PCR, the TCRdb table keeps only in-frame clones and is missing some. Among 300,000 or so clones listed, 65% to 90% were seen once. Cohort assignment relied on participant-reported clinical history. This TCR was recovered from a woman aged 35 to 49 with acute COVID-19. The sample comprised PBMCs or T cells enriched from blood (not recorded which). The V call is TRBV5-1, the J call TRBJ1-2; 7 bases are shared with TRBD1. For the CDR3, the DNA is TGCGCCAGCAGCACCCAAACAGGGGATAACTATGGCTACACCTTC. Its translation is CASSTQTGDNYGYTF.